One sample yielded the 7 T cell receptor beta chains listed below, sequenced in a study of cytomegalovirus exposure and HLA in healthy donors. It was with 60 Vbeta and 13 Jbeta primers that the PCR ran. The table came from immunoSEQ multiplex PCR; TCRdb's copy has only in-frame clones and leaves some out. The sample consists of 150,000 to 200,000 clones, roughly 78% of them appearing once. The sequencing sample was made of PBMCs. The receptors here all came from a woman aged 30 to 39 in good health and CMV-seronegative.

The chain employs TRBV9 and TRBJ2-1, with a weak D call TRBD2 (6 bases). Germline CDR1 reads SGDLS; CDR2 reads YYNGEE. The ends were cut back, 2 bases at V and 4 bases at J, with 13 bases in the middle. The CDR3 consists of 15 residues. CDR3 in amino acids: CASSVRGTEYNEQFF. CDR3 DNA sequence: TGTGCCAGCAGCGTTCGGGGGACTGAATACAATGAGCAGTTCTTC.

The rearrangement uses TRBV5-4 and TRBJ1-1; 9 bases line up with TRBD1. The CDR3 extends over 16 amino acids. Germline-derived CDR1 and CDR2 are SGHNT and YYREEE (reference sequence). V was clipped by 3 bases and J by 5 bases; unmatched bases: 11. This CDR3 reads CASSSPRQGVQTEAFF. The CDR3 region has the DNA TGTGCCAGCAGCTCACCGAGACAGGGGGTGCAGACTGAAGCTTTCTTT.

Points on this clone: At the DNA level, this CDR3 is encoded by other sequences in the same sample as well. The chain links TRBV30 to TRBJ1-5, with a possible D match to TRBD1 (6 bases). Germline-derived CDR1 and CDR2 are GTSNPN and SVGIG (reference sequence). Trimming left V 0 bases short and J 7 bases short, with 10 bases between. CDR3 length: 13 amino acids. The DNA of the CDR3 is TGTGCCTGGAGTGTCAGGGGAAGGCAGCCCCAGCATTTT. It translates to CAWSVRGRQPQHF.

This chain links TRBV7-9 with TRBJ2-3; 7 positions match TRBD1. The CDR3 is made up of 16 amino acids. Germline CDR1 is SEHNR and CDR2 is FQNEAQ (reference sequence). J was trimmed by 4 bases and V by 2 bases; bases with no gene match: 9. The CDR3 DNA follows: TGTGCCAGCAGCTTACCCCGGCAGGGGGTTTCAGATACGCAGTATTTT. It translates to CASSLPRQGVSDTQYF.

The chain links TRBV4-3 to TRBJ1-5; weak D call: TRBD1 (5 bases). The germline V and J ends were trimmed by 0 bases and 6 bases, with 12 bases remaining between them. Germline V lookup: CDR1 LGHNA, CDR2 YSLEER. The CDR3 covers 15 residues. The DNA for the CDR3 is TGCGCCAGCAGCCAAGAACCGGGGGGAGGTCAGCCCCAGCATTTT. As protein: CASSQEPGGGQPQHF.

The chain joins TRBV19 to TRBJ2-3, with D possibly being TRBD2 (5 bases). V lost 6 bases and J 1 base, leaving 5 bases between the germline ends. The CDR3 spans 12 residues. Germline CDR1 and CDR2: LNHDA and SQIVND (reference sequence). Here the CDR3 DNA reads TGTGCCAGTAGGCGGGGCACAGATACGCAGTATTTT. This encodes CASRRGTDTQYF. Combining the CDR3 with reference TRBV19 and TRBJ2-3 gives the whole variable domain DGGITQSPKYLFRKEGQNVTLSCEQNLNHDAMYWYRQDPGQGLRLIYYSQIVNDFQKGDIAEGYSVSREKKESFPLTVTSAQKNPTAFYLCASRRGTDTQYFGPGTRLTVL.

The chain recombines TRBV15 with TRBJ2-5, with 7 bases matching TRBD1. J was trimmed by 2 bases and V by 4 bases; bases with no gene match: 7. The germline V gene has CDR1 LNHNV and CDR2 YYDKDF (reference sequence). This CDR3 contains 15 residues. The CDR3 sequence is CATSTRDRQQETQYF. CDR3 DNA sequence: TGTGCCACCAGCACCCGGGACAGACAACAAGAGACCCAGTACTTC.